This T cell receptor beta chain is drawn from a study of cytomegalovirus exposure and HLA in healthy donors. General study results and limits: V- and J-gene trimming of TCR beta was linked (in a later analysis) to a missense DCLRE1C variant. Indistinguishable V segments such as TRBV6-2 and TRBV6-3 were excluded.

The PCR employed 60 Vbeta primers together with 13 Jbeta primers. Sequencing used immunoSEQ multiplex PCR; TCRdb keeps in-frame clones, though not all of them. The table has approximately 130,000 clones, approximately 85% seen once. Concerning this clone itself: Its matching antigen is unknown.

CDR3 length equals 16 residues. Trimming removed 2 bases from V and 3 bases from J, with 14 bases in between. CDR1 is SEHNR and CDR2 is FQNEAQ in the germline V gene (reference sequence). The rearrangement links TRBV7-9 to TRBJ1-5, with a weak D call TRBD1 (5 bases). The specimen sequenced was PBMCs. The clonotype originates from a woman younger than 45 in good health and CMV-seropositive. The CDR3 sequence is CASSLSVGDPNQPQHF. The CDR3 nucleotides read TGTGCCAGCAGCTTATCAGTAGGGGATCCCAATCAGCCCCAGCATTTT.